The 25 T cell receptor beta chains listed next were all sequenced from one sample in a study of response to subunit inactivated influenza vaccine. TCRdb called the RT-PCR reads again in MiXCR, with one record for every CDR3 protein. The sample contains 200,000 to 250,000 distinct CDR3 sequences, less than 15% of which appear only once. The source was non-naive T cells sorted from PBMCs, collected 14 days before vaccination. Source of these receptors: a man aged 45-60 years who received an inactivated influenza vaccine.

The chain employs TRBV18 and TRBJ2-1; no clear D gene. This CDR3 has 13 amino acids. CDR1 and CDR2 (germline): KGHSH, LQKENI. V lost 0 bases and J lost 8, with 8 bases in between. In nucleotides, the CDR3 is TGTGCCAGCTCACCACCCGGCCTGCATGAGCAGTTCTTC. Protein: CASSPPGLHEQFF. The full variable domain, its missing parts supplied by reference TRBV18 and TRBJ2-1, is NAGVMQNPRHLVRRRGQEARLRCSPMKGHSHVYWYRQLPEEGLKFMVYLQKENIIDESGMPKERFSAEFPKEGPSILRIQQVVRGDSAAYFCASSPPGLHEQFFGPGTRLTVL.

This clonotype came up a few times. The V call is TRBV10-3, the J call TRBJ1-6; 8 nucleotides match TRBD1. V gave up 6 bases and J gave up 10 bases; unmatched junction bases: 8. CDR3 length: 14 residues. Germline V gene lookup returns CDR1 ENHRY and CDR2 SYGVKD. CDR3 DNA: TGTGCCATCAGCCCGGGACAGGACTCATCACCCCTCCACTTT. Protein product: CAISPGQDSSPLHF.

This clonotype was recorded many times. V usage is TRBV12-3 or TRBV12-4 and J usage is TRBJ2-7, with TRBD2 matching over 7 bases. This CDR3 spans 14 amino acids. With 5 bases clipped from V and 7 bases from J, the junction kept 11 bases outside the gene matches. The CDR3 DNA follows: TGTGCCAGCAGTCCAAACCGGGACTATTTGGAGCAGTACTTC. Translating gives CASSPNRDYLEQYF.

This clonotype has more than one count but fewer than ten. CDR3 sequence reads: CASSESGEGWYF. The CDR3 bases are TGTGCCAGCAGTGAGTCTGGAGAAGGTTGGTACTTC. This chain connects TRBV28 to TRBJ2-7; D uncertain. This CDR3 is 12 amino acids long. CDR1 and CDR2 from the germline V gene are MDHEN and SYDVKM. The V end lost 5 bases, the J end lost 12 bases, and 17 bases lay between the germline ends. The full variable domain, in which reference TRBV28 and TRBJ2-7 provide the parts outside the CDR3, is DVKVTQSSRYLVKRTGEKVFLECVQDMDHENMFWYRQDPGLGLRLIYFSYDVKMKEKGDIPEGYSVSREKKERFSLILESASTNQTSMYLCASSESGEGWYFGPGTRLTVT.

The sample holds many counts of this clonotype. The chain is built from TRBV9 and TRBJ1-6; the match to TRBD1 covers 8 bases. Germline values: CDR1 SGDLS, CDR2 YYNGEE. The CDR3 totals 15 residues. The V and J ends lost 3 bases and 4 bases, in that order; junction bases with no gene match: 3. The CDR3 bases are TGTGCCAGCAGCGCCGGGACAGGATATAATTCACCCCTCCACTTT. Translation: CASSAGTGYNSPLHF.

J is TRBJ2-1 and V is TRBV13; D may correspond to TRBD1 or TRBD2 (5 bases each). In germline, CDR1 is PRHDT, CDR2 FYEKMQ (reference sequence). The CDR3 length is 15 residues. V shed 6 bases and J shed 7 bases, with 19 bases lying between them. DNA of the CDR3: TGTGCCAGCAGATCGGAGCGGTGGGGCTGGAATGAGCAGTTCTTC. Protein sequence: CASRSERWGWNEQFF.

The V call is TRBV20-1, the J call TRBJ2-7, with 8 positions matching TRBD2. With 3 bases clipped from V and 13 bases from J, the junction kept 8 bases outside the gene matches. Germline V gene sequence: CDR1 DFQATT, CDR2 SNEGSKA (reference sequence). This CDR3 has 11 amino acids. The CDR3 region is CSASFLAGVYF. Here the CDR3 DNA reads TGCAGTGCTAGTTTTCTAGCGGGTGTCTACTTC.

This clonotype was picked up a small number of times. This sequence joins TRBV5-1 and TRBJ2-1; 12 bases fit TRBD2. Germline V lookup: CDR1 SGHRS, CDR2 YFSETQ. Trimming cost V 4 bases and J 7 bases; bases outside gene matches: 3. CDR3 length: 14 residues. The CDR3 DNA follows: TGCGCCAGCAGCGCAACTAGCGGGAGGAATGAGCAGTTCTTC. This sequence encodes CASSATSGRNEQFF.

This clonotype was detected only a few times. This chain connects TRBV7-2 to TRBJ2-1; no reliable D call. The germline gives CDR1 SGHTA, CDR2 FQGNSA. Trimming left V 2 bases short and J 5 bases short, with 1 base between. This CDR3 has 11 residues. The CDR3 protein is CASSLHNEQFF. DNA for the CDR3: TGTGCCAGCAGCTTACACAATGAGCAGTTCTTC.

The rearrangement uses TRBV7-9 and TRBJ2-5; 7 bases agree with TRBD1. The V gene end was trimmed by 5 bases and the J gene end by 4 bases; junction bases not matched to a gene: 7. This CDR3 region has 14 residues. CDR1 is SEHNR, CDR2 FQNEAQ, per germline (reference sequence). CDR3 loop: CASSLLTGTETQYF. CDR3 nucleotide sequence: TGTGCCAGCAGCCTGCTGACAGGGACAGAGACCCAGTACTTC.

This clonotype showed up just a few times. The rearrangement links TRBV12-3 or TRBV12-4 to TRBJ1-2; D perhaps matches TRBD1 (6 bases). CDR3 length: 16 residues. Trimming left V 6 bases short and J 5 bases short, with 22 bases between. In DNA, the CDR3 is TGTGCCAGCAGGCGGGGGTTGGGGAAAACAGGGTATGGCTACACCTTC. Translating it yields CASRRGLGKTGYGYTF.

This clonotype occurred many times. This sequence joins TRBV5-1 and TRBJ2-5, with TRBD1 identical over 7 bases. The CDR3 has 15 amino acids. The V gene end was trimmed by 4 bases and the J gene end by 1 base; junction bases not matched to a gene: 7. Germline V lookup: CDR1 SGHRS, CDR2 YFSETQ. The CDR3 sequence is CASSGGTAFQETQYF. CDR3 nucleotide sequence: TGCGCCAGCAGCGGTGGGACAGCTTTCCAAGAGACCCAGTACTTC.

Worth noting for this clonotype: Just one base apart from a much larger clone, this may be a read error. J is TRBJ2-3 and V is TRBV12-3 or TRBV12-4; 8 bases align to TRBD2. The CDR3 runs 14 residues. The CDR3 spells CASCLAVAGDTQYF. DNA of the CDR3: TGTGCCAGCTGTTTAGCCGTAGCGGGGGATACGCAGTATTTT.

This clonotype has ten or more counts. V is TRBV5-1 and J is TRBJ2-1, with 7 bases lining up with TRBD2. This CDR3 contains 15 residues. CDR1 is SGHRS, CDR2 YFSETQ, per germline. V was clipped by 0 bases and J by 2 bases; unmatched bases: 2. The CDR3 sequence is CASSLGSGPYNEQFF. The CDR3, as DNA: TGCGCCAGCAGCTTGGGTAGCGGGCCCTACAATGAGCAGTTCTTC.

This clonotype was counted only a few times. This chain uses TRBV4-1 with TRBJ1-6; no reliable D call. Trimming left V 0 bases short and J 6 bases short, with 9 bases between. Germline V CDR1 and CDR2: MGHRA, YSYEKL. This CDR3 has 15 amino acids. The CDR3, as DNA: TGCGCCAGCAGCCAAGACCCCCTAAGTAATTCACCCCTCCACTTT. Protein sequence: CASSQDPLSNSPLHF.

This clonotype was picked up a small number of times. The CDR3 DNA reads as TGTGCCAGCAGCCTAAGCTTGGCTAGCGGGAGCGATACGCAGTATTTT. As protein: CASSLSLASGSDTQYF. The rearrangement joins TRBV3-1 to TRBJ2-3; 10 bases are shared with TRBD2. Unmatched junction bases numbered 10, after V lost 4 bases and J lost 6 bases. The CDR3 extends over 16 amino acids. Germline V CDR1 and CDR2: LGHDT, YNNKEL (reference sequence).

This clonotype turned up a few times. The chain couples TRBV7-2 to TRBJ1-1; tentative D call: TRBD1 (6 bases). V lost 7 bases and J lost 3, with 12 bases in between. The CDR3 is 13 residues long. CDR1 is SGHTA and CDR2 is FQGNSA in the germline V gene. CDR3 DNA: TGTGCCAGCAAGATAGGGGGGGACACTGAAGCTTTCTTT. Translation gives CASKIGGDTEAFF.

V and J are TRBV4-1 and TRBJ2-7; weak D call: TRBD1 (5 bases). CDR3 length: 16 residues. The germline gives CDR1 MGHRA, CDR2 YSYEKL. The ends were cut back, 0 bases at V and 1 base at J, with 13 bases in the middle. The DNA of the CDR3 is TGCGCCAGCAGCCAAGAACAGGTCGGTTTTTCCTACGAGCAGTACTTC. Translation gives CASSQEQVGFSYEQYF.

This clonotype was observed at least ten times. One end of the junction varies from germline; a read error may be responsible. The V call is TRBV20-1, the J call TRBJ2-5, with TRBD2 matching 10 bases. The CDR3 has 11 residues. From germline, CDR1 is DFQATT and CDR2 SNEGSKA (reference sequence). The CDR3 is CSAGTLAGSSF. The DNA of the CDR3 is TGCAGTGCTGGGACACTAGCGGGGAGTAGCTTC.

A few counts support this clonotype. The chain links TRBV5-1 to TRBJ2-3; tentatively, D is TRBD2 (5 bases). Germline CDR1 SGHRS, CDR2 YFSETQ. CDR3 size: 13 residues. Trimming stripped 5 bases from V and 6 bases from J, with 13 bases between. CDR3 region: CASRALVADTQYF. The CDR3 coding sequence is TGCGCCAGCAGGGCCCTCGTAGCGGATACGCAGTATTTT. Full variable domain (missing parts from reference TRBV5-1 and TRBJ2-3): KAGVTQTPRYLIKTRGQQVTLSCSPISGHRSVSWYQQTPGQGLQFLFEYFSETQRNKGNFPGRFSGRQFSNSRSEMNVSTLELGDSALYLCASRALVADTQYFGPGTRLTVL.

The genes are TRBV6-5 and TRBJ2-5; possibly TRBD1 for D (5 bases). The CDR3 totals 14 residues. The V end lost 3 bases, the J end lost 2 bases, and 10 bases lay between the germline ends. Germline V gene lookup returns CDR1 MNHEY and CDR2 SVGAGI. The CDR3 DNA reads TGTGCCAGCAGTTATACTCAGGGACAAGAGACCCAGTACTTC. It encodes CASSYTQGQETQYF.

This clonotype was counted many times. The chain is built from TRBV20-1 and TRBJ2-7; TRBD1 or TRBD2 may be the D gene (5 bases each). Trimming pared 5 bases from V and 3 bases from J, leaving 14 bases between. The CDR3 is made up of 13 amino acids. CDR1 DFQATT and CDR2 SNEGSKA come from the germline V gene (reference sequence). CDR3 sequence reads: CSAGGGSLYEQYF. CDR3 in DNA: TGCAGTGCTGGTGGGGGATCTCTCTACGAGCAGTACTTC.

This clonotype was detected a few times. The chain joins TRBV4-2 to TRBJ2-7; no definite D call. V dropped 4 bases and J dropped 6 bases, with 10 bases sitting between them. The CDR3 runs 12 residues. Germline CDR1 and CDR2: LGHNA and YNFKEQ. This chain's CDR3 is CASSPDGSEQYF. The CDR3 bases are TGTGCCAGCAGCCCGGACGGATCCGAGCAGTACTTC.

The chain uses TRBV20-1 and TRBJ1-5; no reliable D call. The CDR3 length is 15 residues. Germline V gene sequence: CDR1 DFQATT, CDR2 SNEGSKA (reference sequence). Trimming removed 2 bases at V and 0 bases at J, with 11 bases between. This CDR3 reads CSARRSSDSNQPQHF. The CDR3 DNA reads as TGCAGTGCTAGACGTTCTAGCGATAGCAATCAGCCCCAGCATTTT.

This clonotype was observed at least ten times. The gene calls are TRBV27 and TRBJ2-7, with 8 bases fitting TRBD2. The CDR3 length is 14 residues. The germline V gene encodes CDR1 MNHEY and CDR2 SMNVEV (reference sequence). Trimming took 4 bases from V and 4 from J; bases not matched to a gene: 6. In DNA form, the CDR3 reads TGTGCCAGCAGTTCGGGAAGCGGGGGTTACGAGCAGTACTTC. It encodes CASSSGSGGYEQYF.